This note documents a single T cell receptor beta chain sequence. Measured with immunoSEQ multiplex PCR; TCRdb has only the in-frame clones, and not every one. This table holds about 190,000 clones, 85% to 90% found once. The data were obtained in a study of blood T cell repertoires in COVID-19. Germline values: CDR1 SNHLY, CDR2 FYNNEI. With 3 bases removed from V and 1 base from J, the gap between germline ends came to 6 bases. The CDR3 runs 13 residues. Sequenced sample: peripheral blood. This TCR was sampled from a man in his forties or fifties with acute or convalescent COVID-19. The V gene is TRBV2, the J gene TRBJ1-1, with no clear D. The CDR3, as DNA: TGTGCCAGCAGTGAGGAGGGGAACACTGAAGCTTTCTTT. Protein: CASSEEGNTEAFF.